The clone carrying this T cell receptor beta chain has more than one count but fewer than ten. Generated by immunoSEQ multiplex PCR, the TCRdb table keeps only in-frame clones and is missing some. Counted here are roughly 68,000 clones, 85% to 90% occurring once; the ten biggest clones make up around 15%. Germline CDR1 and CDR2: SEHNR and FQNEAQ (reference sequence). The CDR3 sequence is 13 residues long. V was pared by 3 bases and J by 4 bases, with 2 bases of the junction left unmatched. This entry belongs to a study of OX40 agonist ivuxolimab in advanced cancers. Sample: CD4+ or CD8+ T cells sorted from blood, taken in a trial of the OX40 agonist ivuxolimab. The chain has TRBV7-9 and TRBJ2-7, with 8 bases identical to TRBD1. The sequence came from an adult with an advanced solid tumor such as melanoma, head and neck, liver or kidney cancer. The CDR3 loop is CASSLDRVYEQYF. The CDR3 bases are TGTGCCAGCAGCTTGGACAGGGTGTACGAGCAGTACTTC.